This entry concerns a single TCR beta chain. Its antigen is still unknown. This sample is drawn from a study of vaccination and CD4 T cells after COVID-19. The germline V gene encodes CDR1 SGHTA and CDR2 FQGNSA. Trimming pared 4 bases from V and 5 bases from J, leaving 16 bases between. CDR3 length: 15 residues. Study-wide results and limits: SARS-CoV-2-reactive clonotypes rose nonsignificantly, with the median going from roughly 21 to 40.

Noted treatment: roughly nine-day PBMC culture with coronavirus spike peptide pools or control peptides (ViraFEST assay). It was with 9 to 10 IU/ml IL-2 and roughly 9.5 ug/ml peptide pools that approximately 2 million PBMCs per well were cultured. At the Johns Hopkins FTIC core, DNA taken from cultured CD4+ T cells was sequenced by way of the Oncomine TCR Beta short-read assay. TCRdb reprocessed the PCR reads via MiXCR and lists one record per CDR3 protein. The table has roughly 10,000 distinct CDR3 sequences, around 26% seen once. The V call is TRBV7-2, the J call TRBJ2-3, with TRBD2 as a possible D gene (5 bases). The sequence was collected from a human donor with COVID-19. The sequencing input was cultured CD4+ T cells from blood. CDR3 region: CASSSGPGLKDTQYF. Written as DNA, the CDR3 is TGTGCCAGCAGCTCCGGACCGGGATTAAAAGATACGCAGTATTTT.